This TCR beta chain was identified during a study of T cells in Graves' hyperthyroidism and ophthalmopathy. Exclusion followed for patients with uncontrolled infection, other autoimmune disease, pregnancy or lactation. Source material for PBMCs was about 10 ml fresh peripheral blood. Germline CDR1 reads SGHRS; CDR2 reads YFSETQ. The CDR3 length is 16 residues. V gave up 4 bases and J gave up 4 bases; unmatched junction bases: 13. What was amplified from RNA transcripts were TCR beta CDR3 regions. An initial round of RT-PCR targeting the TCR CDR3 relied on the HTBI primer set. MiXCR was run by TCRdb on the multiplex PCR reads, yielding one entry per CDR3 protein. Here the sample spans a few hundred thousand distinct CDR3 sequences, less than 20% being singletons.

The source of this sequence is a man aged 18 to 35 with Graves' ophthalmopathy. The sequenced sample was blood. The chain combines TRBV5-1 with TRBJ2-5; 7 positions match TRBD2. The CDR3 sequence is CASSRGEGGGAETQYF. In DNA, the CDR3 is TGCGCCAGCAGCCGTGGGGAGGGAGGAGGGGCAGAGACCCAGTACTTC.